These 2 T cell receptor beta chains were all obtained from the same sample, sequenced in a study of early stage breast cancer tumors. The protocol was immunoSEQ multiplex PCR, while the TCRdb copy is restricted to in-frame clones and leaves out a portion. Of about 63,000 clones in the sample, over 60% were seen once. The sequenced sample was blood. The receptors were sampled from a person aged 30-39 years with breast cancer.

This clone was recorded once. The rearrangement links TRBV9 to TRBJ2-1; tentatively, D is TRBD1 (6 bases). Germline CDR1 is SGDLS and CDR2 is YYNGEE. The CDR3 has 15 amino acids. Trimming stripped 2 bases from V and 9 bases from J, with 18 bases between. The CDR3 region is CASSVFPTGNGEQFF. The DNA for the CDR3 is TGTGCCAGCAGCGTCTTCCCCACAGGGAACGGTGAGCAGTTCTTC.

CDR3 amino acids: CASSSSSGGSNSPLHF. The CDR3 bases are TGTGCCAGCAGCTCTTCCTCCGGGGGGTCAAATTCACCCCTCCACTTT. J is TRBJ1-6 and V is TRBV7-2; weak D call: TRBD1 (5 bases). The V gene's germline CDR1 is SGHTA and CDR2 FQGNSA. V gave up 4 bases and J gave up 7 bases, with 17 bases separating them. This CDR3 region has 16 residues.